What follows are 31 T cell receptor beta chains derived from one specimen sequenced in a study of PD-1 blockade in classical Hodgkin lymphoma. Every single patient, without exception, relapsed after autologous stem cell transplantation, and brentuximab vedotin exposure varied. Method: immunoSEQ multiplex PCR; TCRdb's copy keeps in-frame clones and lacks some. The sample has around 99,000 clones, 81% seen once. Material: peripheral blood mononuclear cells (PBMCs), obtained before the second cycle of nivolumab. The receptors derive from a human donor with classical Hodgkin lymphoma.

The chain combines TRBV18 with TRBJ2-7, with unresolved D. The length of the CDR3 is 14 residues. In germline, CDR1 is KGHSH, CDR2 LQKENI. V was trimmed by 1 base and J by 5 bases, leaving 12 bases between them. The CDR3: CASSPRATPDEQYF. The CDR3 DNA reads TGTGCCAGCTCACCACGAGCGACTCCAGACGAGCAGTACTTC.

The V gene is TRBV6-6, the J gene TRBJ1-3; 7 bases are shared with TRBD1. V lost 6 bases and J lost 0; bases outside the gene matches: 8. CDR1 MNHNY and CDR2 SVGAGI come from the germline V gene (reference sequence). The CDR3 extends over 16 amino acids. The CDR3 loop reads CASRPDRSNSGNTIYF. DNA of the CDR3: TGTGCCAGCAGGCCGGACAGGTCGAACTCTGGAAACACCATATATTTT.

The rearrangement links TRBV9 to TRBJ2-1, with 9 bases that match TRBD1. This CDR3 has 15 residues. With V trimmed by 3 bases and J by 7 bases, 8 bases remained unmatched. Per germline, CDR1 SGDLS and CDR2 YYNGEE. As DNA, the CDR3 is TGTGCCAGCAGCGCCCAACAGGGGGCCGGTAATGAGCAGTTCTTC. Its translation: CASSAQQGAGNEQFF.

The rearrangement uses TRBV7-2 and TRBJ2-3; D possibly matches TRBD1 or TRBD2 (5 bases each). The V end was cut by 2 bases, the J end by 3 bases, with 15 bases between. The V gene's germline CDR1 is SGHTA and CDR2 FQGNSA. The CDR3 loop spans 16 amino acids. CDR3 sequence: CASSLRARDHTDTQYF. The CDR3, as DNA: TGTGCCAGCAGCTTAAGGGCAAGGGACCATACAGATACGCAGTATTTT. The complete variable domain, with remaining parts taken from reference TRBV7-2 and TRBJ2-3, reads GAGVSQSPSNKVTEKGKDVELRCDPISGHTALYWYRQSLGQGLEFLIYFQGNSAPDKSGLPSDRFSAERTGGSVSTLTIQRTQQEDSAVYLCASSLRARDHTDTQYFGPGTRLTVL.

The chain employs TRBV27 and TRBJ2-3; possibly TRBD2 for D (5 bases). The V gene lost 6 bases and the J gene lost 2 bases, with 9 bases spanning the gap. The CDR3 has 13 amino acids. The germline V gene encodes CDR1 MNHEY and CDR2 SMNVEV (reference sequence). In DNA, the CDR3 is TGTGCCAGCAGCCGGGGTCCCACAGATACGCAGTATTTT. It is translated as CASSRGPTDTQYF.

This clone turned up a few times. The V and J genes are TRBV29-1 and TRBJ2-5, with D possibly TRBD1 on 5 matching bases. The germline CDR1 and CDR2 sequences are SQVTM and ANQGSEA. V lost 7 bases to trimming and J lost 4 bases, with 19 bases between them. The CDR3 sequence is 14 residues long. This CDR3 reads CSAQTVGVGETQYF. CDR3 bases: TGCAGCGCCCAGACGGTAGGGGTGGGAGAGACCCAGTACTTC.

Worth noting for this clone: Other DNA sequences in this sample translate to the same CDR3. The chain is built from TRBV11-1 and TRBJ2-7; a possible D gene is TRBD2 (5 bases). CDR1 is SGHAT and CDR2 is FQDESV in the germline V gene (reference sequence). V was cut by 5 bases and J by 4 bases, with 6 bases left in between. The CDR3 has 11 amino acids. CDR3 loop: CASSRGYEQYF. CDR3 DNA sequence: TGTGCCAGCAGCCGCGGGTACGAGCAGTACTTC.

The chain combines TRBV2 with TRBJ1-4; maybe TRBD1 (5 bases). V was clipped by 1 base and J by 10 bases, with 10 bases between them. The length of the CDR3 is 13 residues. Germline-derived CDR1 and CDR2 are SNHLY and FYNNEI. The CDR3 nucleotides are TGTGCCAGCAGTGAAGGGTTTAGGGGAAAACTGTTTTTT. Translation: CASSEGFRGKLFF.

V usage is TRBV2 and J usage is TRBJ2-5; 10 bases align to TRBD2. Looked up from germline, CDR1 is SNHLY and CDR2 is FYNNEI. With V trimmed by 8 bases and J by 5 bases, 5 bases remained unmatched. The CDR3 length is 13 residues. CDR3 residues: CASSLAGRETQYF. As DNA, the CDR3 is TGTGCCAGCTCACTAGCGGGAAGGGAGACCCAGTACTTC.

The chain recombines TRBV5-4 with TRBJ1-4; tentatively, D is TRBD1 (6 bases). The CDR3 covers 15 residues. The V end lost 0 bases, the J end lost 7 bases, and 13 bases lay between the germline ends. Germline-derived CDR1 and CDR2 are SGHNT and YYREEE (reference sequence). The CDR3 here is CASSLEGGAGEKLFF. DNA for the CDR3: TGTGCCAGCAGCTTGGAGGGGGGCGCGGGTGAAAAACTGTTTTTT.

This clone occurred once. This chain links TRBV30 with TRBJ2-7, with TRBD1 matching 9 bases. Germline CDR1 reads GTSNPN; CDR2 reads SVGIG (reference sequence). The CDR3 runs to 15 residues. The junction had 9 bases not matched to a gene; V was cut back by 3 bases and J by 3 bases. The CDR3 nucleotides read TGTGCCTGGAGGCCTCCGGGACAGGGATTCTACGAGCAGTACTTC. It translates to CAWRPPGQGFYEQYF. The full variable domain, in which reference TRBV30 and TRBJ2-7 provide the parts outside the CDR3, is SQTIHQWPATLVQPVGSPLSLECTVEGTSNPNLYWYRQAAGRGLQLLFYSVGIGQISSEVPQNLSASRPQDRQFILSSKKLLLSDSGFYLCAWRPPGQGFYEQYFGPGTRLTVT.

This chain connects TRBV4-1 to TRBJ1-2, with TRBD1 as a possible D gene (5 bases). Trimming cost V 1 base and J 6 bases, with 15 bases left between them. The CDR3 length is 15 residues. Germline lookup yields CDR1 MGHRA and CDR2 YSYEKL. CDR3 protein: CASSQVGRTLDGYTF. The CDR3 nucleotides are TGCGCCAGCAGCCAAGTGGGGCGGACCCTCGATGGCTACACCTTC.

This chain connects TRBV19 to TRBJ2-4; D is ambiguous. CDR1 is LNHDA and CDR2 is SQIVND in the germline V gene (reference sequence). The CDR3 has 11 residues. V was clipped by 7 bases and J by 9 bases, with 10 bases between them. The CDR3 bases are TGTGCCAGTATGACCCTGGGCATTCAGTACTTC. It encodes CASMTLGIQYF.

The chain is built from TRBV10-1 and TRBJ2-7; 11 bases align to TRBD2. V was clipped by 3 bases and J by 3 bases; unmatched bases: 4. The CDR3 has 15 amino acids. Germline V gives CDR1 WNHNN, CDR2 SYGVQD (reference sequence). CDR3 DNA: TGCGCCAGCAGTGAAACTAGCGGGGGACACTACGAGCAGTACTTC. Protein: CASSETSGGHYEQYF.

The CDR3 DNA is TGTGCCAGTAGTCCCCGGCCTAGCGGGAGGGTCTCCTACGAGCAGTACTTC. This gives the protein CASSPRPSGRVSYEQYF. V usage is TRBV19 and J usage is TRBJ2-7, with 12 bases identical to TRBD2. Germline V lookup: CDR1 LNHDA, CDR2 SQIVND (reference sequence). The length of the CDR3 is 17 residues. Trimming took 5 bases from V and 0 from J; bases not matched to a gene: 8.

The rearrangement links TRBV6-6 to TRBJ2-5; D gene ambiguous. This CDR3 contains 12 residues. With 2 bases removed from V and 5 bases from J, the gap between germline ends came to 6 bases. Per the germline V gene, CDR1 is MNHNY and CDR2 is SVGAGI (reference sequence). The CDR3 nucleotides are TGTGCCAGCAGTTACGGTGGGGAGACCCAGTACTTC. Protein: CASSYGGETQYF.

The CDR3 DNA is TGTGCCAGCAGCTTAGGCGTCTCCTACGAGCAGTACTTC. This gives the protein CASSLGVSYEQYF. The V call is TRBV7-8, the J call TRBJ2-7; D is ambiguous. V lost 1 base and J 0 bases, leaving 4 bases between the germline ends. The CDR3 runs to 13 residues. The V gene's germline CDR1 is SGHVS and CDR2 FQNEAQ.

A few counts support this clone. J is TRBJ2-7 and V is TRBV10-3, with D hard to call. This CDR3 spans 15 amino acids. In germline, CDR1 is ENHRY, CDR2 SYGVKD. Trimming stripped 4 bases from V and 0 bases from J, with 13 bases between. CDR3 nucleotides: TGTGCCATCAGTGGAGGACGGAGTAGCTCCTACGAGCAGTACTTC. This encodes CAISGGRSSSYEQYF.

The V gene is TRBV28, the J gene TRBJ1-4; D is ambiguous. The CDR3 is made up of 12 amino acids. Germline V gives CDR1 MDHEN, CDR2 SYDVKM. The germline V and J ends were trimmed by 6 bases and 4 bases, with 6 bases remaining between them. CDR3 nucleotides: TGTGCCAGCAGCCAGCTTAATGAAAAACTGTTTTTT. It yields the protein CASSQLNEKLFF. Based on the CDR3 plus reference TRBV28 and TRBJ1-4, the full variable domain is DVKVTQSSRYLVKRTGEKVFLECVQDMDHENMFWYRQDPGLGLRLIYFSYDVKMKEKGDIPEGYSVSREKKERFSLILESASTNQTSMYLCASSQLNEKLFFGSGTQLSVL.

Remarks on this clone: The junction departs from the called germline gene at one end, perhaps through a read error. This chain connects TRBV7-8 to TRBJ2-7; possible D gene TRBD1, 5 bases. CDR1 and CDR2 (germline): SGHVS, FQNEAQ. The CDR3 has 15 amino acids. The CDR3 nucleotides read TGTGCCAGCAGCTTAGTAGGCCAGGGCTCCCACGAGCAGTACTTC. Its protein is CASSLVGQGSHEQYF.

The chain links TRBV9 to TRBJ2-1; TRBD1 matches 9 bases. Germline values: CDR1 SGDLS, CDR2 YYNGEE. After removal of 3 bases from V and 9 bases from J, the junction contained 7 bases not matched to a gene. The CDR3 totals 14 residues. CDR3 protein: CASSAQGTGTEQFF. CDR3 DNA sequence: TGTGCCAGCAGCGCCCAGGGGACAGGGACTGAGCAGTTCTTC.

This clone was seen just once. The chain has TRBV5-1 and TRBJ2-3; perhaps TRBD2 as D (5 bases). CDR3 size: 14 residues. The germline gives CDR1 SGHRS, CDR2 YFSETQ. Deletions cut 4 bases from V and 0 bases from J, with 9 bases between. In nucleotides, the CDR3 is TGCGCCAGCAGCGGGGAGCGGAGCACAGATACGCAGTATTTT. It encodes CASSGERSTDTQYF.

The rearrangement links TRBV6-5 to TRBJ1-2, with D possibly matching TRBD1 (5 bases). CDR1 MNHEY and CDR2 SVGAGI come from the germline V gene. The length of the CDR3 is 13 residues. The V end lost 8 bases, the J end lost 7 bases, and 17 bases lay between the germline ends. The CDR3 DNA sequence: TGTGCCAGCGCCCCTGCAGGGTTCCTTGGCTACACCTTC. Its protein is CASAPAGFLGYTF.

J is TRBJ2-3 and V is TRBV9; TRBD2 might be the D (5 bases). V lost 0 bases and J 4 bases, leaving 12 bases between the germline ends. This CDR3 is 15 amino acids long. Germline CDR1 and CDR2: SGDLS and YYNGEE. CDR3 region: CASSVVALAPDTQYF. The DNA for the CDR3 is TGTGCCAGCAGCGTAGTGGCCCTAGCACCAGATACGCAGTATTTT.

The chain links TRBV6-1 to TRBJ1-3; no clear D gene. Germline loops: CDR1 MNHNS, CDR2 SASEGT. With 5 bases removed from V and 4 bases from J, the gap between germline ends came to 15 bases. This CDR3 spans 15 amino acids. The CDR3, as DNA: TGTGCCAGCAGTTTACAGAAGGCCCTAGGAAACACCATATATTTT. Amino acid sequence: CASSLQKALGNTIYF.

The chain's CDR3 is CASRSLFEKLFF. The DNA of the CDR3 is TGTGCCAGCAGGTCGTTGTTTGAAAAACTGTTTTTT. V and J are TRBV6-1 and TRBJ1-4, with D unclear. CDR1 MNHNS and CDR2 SASEGT come from the germline V gene. V was shortened by 6 bases and J by 7 bases, with 9 bases between the two germline ends. The CDR3 has 12 amino acids.

This chain links TRBV5-1 with TRBJ2-3; TRBD1 aligns across 9 bases. With 5 bases clipped from V and 2 bases from J, the junction kept 9 bases outside the gene matches. Looked up from germline, CDR1 is SGHRS and CDR2 is YFSETQ. There are 16 residues in the CDR3. The DNA of the CDR3 is TGCGCCAGCAGACTAACAGGGGGCTCGAACACAGATACGCAGTATTTT. It codes for CASRLTGGSNTDTQYF. Full variable domain (rest looked up from reference TRBV5-1 and TRBJ2-3): KAGVTQTPRYLIKTRGQQVTLSCSPISGHRSVSWYQQTPGQGLQFLFEYFSETQRNKGNFPGRFSGRQFSNSRSEMNVSTLELGDSALYLCASRLTGGSNTDTQYFGPGTRLTVL.

The sample holds one count of this clone. This rearrangement joins TRBV7-2 to TRBJ2-3, with 7 bases identical to TRBD2. The length of the CDR3 is 16 residues. V gave up 5 bases and J gave up 0 bases; unmatched junction bases: 8. CDR1 is SGHTA and CDR2 is FQGNSA in the germline V gene. The CDR3 loop is CASSAASGSSTDTQYF. In DNA, the CDR3 is TGTGCCAGCAGCGCCGCTAGCGGATCTAGCACAGATACGCAGTATTTT. Together with reference TRBV7-2 and TRBJ2-3, the CDR3 gives the full variable domain: GAGVSQSPSNKVTEKGKDVELRCDPISGHTALYWYRQSLGQGLEFLIYFQGNSAPDKSGLPSDRFSAERTGGSVSTLTIQRTQQEDSAVYLCASSAASGSSTDTQYFGPGTRLTVL.

The rearrangement links TRBV10-3 to TRBJ2-6; D is possibly TRBD1 (6 bases). The V and J ends lost 8 bases and 0 bases respectively, with 11 bases between them. This CDR3 is 15 amino acids long. The V gene's germline CDR1 is ENHRY and CDR2 SYGVKD. In DNA form, the CDR3 reads TGTGCCATCGCTCAACAGGGCTCTGGGGCCAACGTCCTGACTTTC. It specifies CAIAQQGSGANVLTF.

This clone is a singleton in its sample. This chain joins TRBV7-8 and TRBJ1-2; D perhaps matches TRBD1 (5 bases). The CDR3 has 13 residues. The germline V gene encodes CDR1 SGHVS and CDR2 FQNEAQ. The V end was cut by 1 base, the J end by 3 bases, with 6 bases between. This CDR3 reads CASSLGTHYGYTF. Here the CDR3 DNA reads TGTGCCAGCAGCTTAGGGACACACTATGGCTACACCTTC.

Only one count was recorded for this clone. The J gene is TRBJ2-1, the V gene TRBV7-2, with D unresolved. Germline V lookup: CDR1 SGHTA, CDR2 FQGNSA. The CDR3 spans 13 residues. V was pared by 1 base and J by 6 bases, with 7 bases between. The CDR3 loop reads CASSLEAPNEQFF. CDR3 in DNA: TGTGCCAGCAGCTTAGAGGCCCCCAATGAGCAGTTCTTC.